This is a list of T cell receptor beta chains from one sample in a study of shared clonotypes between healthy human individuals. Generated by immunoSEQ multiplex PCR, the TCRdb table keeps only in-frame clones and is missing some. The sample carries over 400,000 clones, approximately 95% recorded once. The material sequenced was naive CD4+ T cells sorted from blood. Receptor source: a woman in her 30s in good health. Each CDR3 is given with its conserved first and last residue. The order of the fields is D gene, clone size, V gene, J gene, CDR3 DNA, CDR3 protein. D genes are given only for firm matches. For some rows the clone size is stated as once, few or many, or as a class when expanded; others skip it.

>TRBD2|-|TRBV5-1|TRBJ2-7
TGCGCCAGCAGCTTGTGGTCGGGACTAGCGGGAGGCGAGCAGTACTTC
CASSLWSGLAGGEQYF
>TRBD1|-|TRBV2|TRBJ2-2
TGTGCCAGCAGCCGAGGGACAGCGAACACCGGGGAGCTGTTTTTT
CASSRGTANTGELFF
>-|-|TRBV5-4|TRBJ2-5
TGTGCCAGCAGCTTGGAGGGGCTCGCGACCCAGTACTTC
CASSLEGLATQYF
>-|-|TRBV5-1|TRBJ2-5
TGCGCCAGCAGCTTGGGAGTTCAGGAGACCCAGTACTTC
CASSLGVQETQYF
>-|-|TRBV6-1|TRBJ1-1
TGTGCCAGCACGGCGTGGGTGCGGGAAGCTTTCTTT
CASTAWVREAFF
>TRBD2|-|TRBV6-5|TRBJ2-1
TGTGCCAGCAATCGGGAGGGATATTTAAGGGAGCAGTTCTTC
CASNREGYLREQFF
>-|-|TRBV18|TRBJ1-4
TGTGCCAGCCAGGAGTGGGGGCGCGGTGAAAAACTGTTTTTT
CASQEWGRGEKLFF
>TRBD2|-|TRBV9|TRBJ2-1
TGTGCCAGCAGCGCACCGGGACTAGCGGGAGTGCGTAGGTTCTTC
CASSAPGLAGVRRFF
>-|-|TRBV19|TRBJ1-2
TGTGCCAGTACCCTGGCGGTTACAGGGCCGCTTAGCTATGGCTACACCTTC
CASTLAVTGPLSYGYTF
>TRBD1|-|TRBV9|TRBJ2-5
TGTGCCAGCAGCGCCCGACAGGGGAGTGAGACCCAGTACTTC
CASSARQGSETQYF
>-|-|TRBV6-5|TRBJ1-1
TGTGCCACTAAGGGGTGGGACACTGAAGCTTTCTTT
CATKGWDTEAFF
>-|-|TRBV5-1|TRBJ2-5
TGCGCCAGCAGCGGGTGGGTAGCGGATCAAGAGACCCAGTACTTC
CASSGWVADQETQYF
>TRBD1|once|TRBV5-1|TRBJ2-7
TGCGCCAGCAGCTTTGGACAGGGCCCTAGGGAGCAGTACTTC
CASSFGQGPREQYF
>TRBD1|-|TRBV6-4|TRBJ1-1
TGTGCCAGCACCCCGGGGACAGGGAAGGGGAACACTGAAGCTTTCTTT
CASTPGTGKGNTEAFF